Listed below are T cell receptor beta chains from one sample, sequenced in a study of shared clonotypes between healthy human individuals. Profiling relied on immunoSEQ multiplex PCR, and the TCRdb table lists in-frame clones only, not all of them. The repertoire holds about 2.2 million clones, with about 92% as singletons. Sequences were obtained from naive CD8+ T cells from PBMCs. The receptors derive from a man between 18 and 35 years old in good health. Some clones in this sample may be carry-over from other donors' samples. The CDR3 runs from the conserved cysteine through the conserved F or W. D genes are given only for firm matches. Not all rows give a size; the values are once, few, many and, for expanded clones, a class.

clone size	D gene	J gene	V gene	CDR3 protein	CDR3 DNA
few	.	TRBJ2-1	TRBV15	CATSRDKRLAYNEQFF	TGTGCCACCAGCAGAGATAAACGGCTAGCGTACAATGAGCAGTTCTTC
.	.	TRBJ1-3	TRBV4-2	CASSQEGILGVTGNTIYF	TGTGCCAGCAGCCAAGAAGGGATTCTGGGAGTGACCGGAAACACCATATATTTT
once	TRBD1	TRBJ2-1	TRBV6-5	CASSYGQGASYNEQFF	TGTGCCAGCAGTTACGGCCAGGGGGCTTCCTACAATGAGCAGTTCTTC
.	.	TRBJ2-3	TRBV7-9	CASSHIDPRGKDTQYF	TGTGCCAGCAGCCATATTGACCCCCGGGGCAAAGATACGCAGTATTTT
.	.	TRBJ1-3	TRBV4-1	CASSQDRTHKGSGNTIYF	TGCGCCAGCAGCCAAGATCGCACACACAAGGGCTCTGGAAACACCATATATTTT
.	.	TRBJ2-1	TRBV11-3	CASSLGASAYNEQFF	TGTGCCAGCAGCTTAGGGGCTAGCGCATACAATGAGCAGTTCTTC
.	.	TRBJ1-5	TRBV28	CASSSRGVASQPQHF	TGTGCCAGCAGTTCTCGGGGGGTGGCATCGCAGCCCCAGCATTTT
.	TRBD1	TRBJ2-1	TRBV4-3	CASSRTRDRGGEQFF	TGCGCCAGCAGCCGCACTAGGGACAGGGGAGGTGAGCAGTTCTTC
.	.	TRBJ2-7	TRBV27	CASSLGWRWSSYEQYF	TGTGCCAGCAGTTTAGGTTGGAGATGGAGTTCCTACGAGCAGTACTTC
.	.	TRBJ2-7	TRBV7-9	CAGGRGAKYEQYF	TGTGCCGGGGGCCGGGGGGCAAAGTACGAGCAGTACTTC
.	.	TRBJ1-2	TRBV27	CASSFTGTRSHYGYTF	TGTGCCAGCAGTTTCACCGGGACCCGGAGTCACTATGGCTACACCTTC
.	TRBD2	TRBJ2-2	TRBV28	CASSWTSGTAGELFF	TGTGCCAGCAGCTGGACTAGCGGGACGGCCGGGGAGCTGTTTTTT
.	TRBD1	TRBJ1-2	TRBV28	CASSSPPGGGNYGYTF	TGTGCCAGCAGTTCTCCTCCAGGGGGGGGGAACTATGGCTACACCTTC
.	.	TRBJ2-1	TRBV28	CASSSTVTISYNEQFF	TGTGCCAGCAGTTCAACAGTAACGATCTCCTACAATGAGCAGTTCTTC
.	TRBD2	TRBJ2-2	TRBV4-2	CASSTSGGHITGELFF	TGTGCCAGCAGCACGTCGGGAGGGCACATTACCGGGGAGCTGTTTTTT
.	.	TRBJ2-1	TRBV7-2	CASGTKPGPNNEQFF	TGTGCCAGCGGCACCAAGCCGGGGCCGAACAATGAGCAGTTCTTC
.	.	TRBJ1-1	TRBV27	CATNPGNTEAFF	TGTGCCACCAACCCAGGGAACACTGAAGCTTTCTTT
.	.	TRBJ1-2	TRBV9	CASSGRTEGDYGYTF	TGTGCCAGCAGCGGACGAACCGAGGGCGACTATGGCTACACCTTC
.	.	TRBJ2-7	TRBV27	CASSRLQSYEQYF	TGTGCCAGCAGTAGGCTGCAATCCTACGAGCAGTACTTC
.	.	TRBJ2-7	TRBV7-6	CASSLAGPEDYEQYF	TGTGCCAGCAGCTTAGCGGGTCCCGAGGACTACGAGCAGTACTTC
.	TRBD1	TRBJ2-7	TRBV6-6	CASRPDRAYEQYF	TGTGCCAGCAGACCCGACAGGGCCTACGAGCAGTACTTC
.	TRBD2	TRBJ2-2	TRBV5-1	CASSFGLAGAPGTGELFF	TGCGCCAGCAGCTTCGGACTAGCGGGAGCCCCGGGTACCGGGGAGCTGTTTTTT
.	.	TRBJ2-2	TRBV18	CASSPSRWEHGELFF	TGTGCCAGCTCACCGTCTAGATGGGAACACGGGGAGCTGTTTTTT
.	.	TRBJ2-5	TRBV19	CASSASGTLQETQYF	TGTGCCAGTAGTGCCTCCGGGACTTTACAAGAGACCCAGTACTTC
once	.	TRBJ2-6	TRBV7-6	CASSLNTFIGANVLTF	TGTGCCAGCAGCTTAAACACTTTCATCGGGGCCAACGTCCTGACTTTC
.	TRBD2	TRBJ2-3	TRBV6-6	CASSPGLAGVTDTQYF	TGTGCCAGCAGTCCGGGACTAGCGGGAGTCACAGATACGCAGTATTTT
.	TRBD2	TRBJ2-1	TRBV28	CASSFLGSGRADNEQFF	TGTGCCAGCAGTTTTTTGGGCAGCGGGAGGGCCGACAATGAGCAGTTCTTC
.	TRBD1	TRBJ1-5	TRBV6-1	CASSGQGAGNQPQHF	TGTGCCAGCAGTGGACAGGGCGCAGGCAATCAGCCCCAGCATTTT